What follows is one T cell receptor beta chain and its context. Its antigen is unknown. TCRB transcripts that were expressed got sequenced, as all of the isolated RNA had been reverse transcribed. This table comes from immunoSEQ multiplex PCR, and its TCRdb copy is limited to in-frame clones, with some not included. This sample has about 150,000 clones, with about 13% found just once. These data belong to a study of beta chain features in type 1 diabetes. Study-level findings and limits: All four CD4+ subsets of Type 1 diabetes patients contained TCRB CDR3s that were moderately but significantly shorter. A closer apparent resemblance between naive, central memory and Treg TCRB repertoires was seen in patients than in healthy donors.

Germline CDR1 is SGHVS and CDR2 is FQNEAQ. The CDR3 has 15 residues. Trimming cost V 2 bases and J 4 bases, with 12 bases left between them. What was sequenced was central memory CD4+ T cells from blood. The chain carries TRBV7-8 and TRBJ1-5; perhaps TRBD1 as D (6 bases). This TCR was recovered from a man aged 18 to 30 with type 1 diabetes. The CDR3 coding sequence is TGTGCCAGCAGCTTAAACGAGCAGGGGAATCAGCCCCAGCATTTT. It specifies CASSLNEQGNQPQHF.